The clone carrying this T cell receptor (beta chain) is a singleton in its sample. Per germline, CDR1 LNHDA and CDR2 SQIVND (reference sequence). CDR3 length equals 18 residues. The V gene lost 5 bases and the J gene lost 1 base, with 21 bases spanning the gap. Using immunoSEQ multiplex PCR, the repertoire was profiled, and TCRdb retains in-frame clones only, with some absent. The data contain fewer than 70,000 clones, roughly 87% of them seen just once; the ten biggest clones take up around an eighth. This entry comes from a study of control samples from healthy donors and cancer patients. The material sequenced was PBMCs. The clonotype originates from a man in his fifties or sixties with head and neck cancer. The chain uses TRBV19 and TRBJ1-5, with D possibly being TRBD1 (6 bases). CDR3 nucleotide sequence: TGTGCCAGTAGTCGAGCAGGGGTTGAGAGGGTCAGCAATCAGCCCCAGCATTTT. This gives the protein CASSRAGVERVSNQPQHF.